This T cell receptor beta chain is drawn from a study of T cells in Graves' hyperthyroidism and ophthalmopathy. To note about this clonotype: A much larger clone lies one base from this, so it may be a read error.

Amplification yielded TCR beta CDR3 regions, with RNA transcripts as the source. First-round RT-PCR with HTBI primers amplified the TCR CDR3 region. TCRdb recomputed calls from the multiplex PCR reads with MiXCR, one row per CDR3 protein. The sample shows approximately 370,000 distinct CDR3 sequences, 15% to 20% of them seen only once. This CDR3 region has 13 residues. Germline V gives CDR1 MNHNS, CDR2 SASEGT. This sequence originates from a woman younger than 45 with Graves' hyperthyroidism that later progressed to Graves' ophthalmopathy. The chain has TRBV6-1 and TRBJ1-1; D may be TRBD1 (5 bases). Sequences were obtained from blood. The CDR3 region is CASTPGTYTEALF. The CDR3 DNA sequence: TGTGCCAGCACCCCCGGGACTTACACTGAAGCTCTCTTT.